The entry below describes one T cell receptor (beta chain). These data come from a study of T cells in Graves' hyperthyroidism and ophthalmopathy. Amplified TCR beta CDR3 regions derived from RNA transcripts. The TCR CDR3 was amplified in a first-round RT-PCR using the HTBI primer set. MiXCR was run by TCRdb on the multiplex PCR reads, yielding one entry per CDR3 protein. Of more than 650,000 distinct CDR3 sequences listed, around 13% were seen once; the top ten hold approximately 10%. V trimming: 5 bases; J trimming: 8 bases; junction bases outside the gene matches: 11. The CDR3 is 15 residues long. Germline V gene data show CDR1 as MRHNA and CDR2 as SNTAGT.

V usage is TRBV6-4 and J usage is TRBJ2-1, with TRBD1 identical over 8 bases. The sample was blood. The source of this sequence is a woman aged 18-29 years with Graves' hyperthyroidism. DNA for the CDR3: TGTGCCAGCAGTTACGCCGGGACAGGCCCTTATGAGCAGTTCTTC. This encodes CASSYAGTGPYEQFF.